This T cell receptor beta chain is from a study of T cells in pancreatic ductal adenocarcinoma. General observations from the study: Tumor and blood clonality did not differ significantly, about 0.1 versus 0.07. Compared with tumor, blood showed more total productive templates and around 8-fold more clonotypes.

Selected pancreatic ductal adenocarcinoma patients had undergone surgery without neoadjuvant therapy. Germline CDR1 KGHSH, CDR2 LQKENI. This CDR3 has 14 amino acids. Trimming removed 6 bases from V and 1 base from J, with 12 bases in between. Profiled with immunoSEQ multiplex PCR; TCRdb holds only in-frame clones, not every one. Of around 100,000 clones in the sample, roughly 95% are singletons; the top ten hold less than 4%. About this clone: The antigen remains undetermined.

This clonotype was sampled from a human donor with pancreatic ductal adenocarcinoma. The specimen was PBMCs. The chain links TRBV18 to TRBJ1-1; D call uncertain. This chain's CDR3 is CASSQSTENTEAFF. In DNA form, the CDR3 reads TGTGCCAGCTCGCAATCCACAGAGAACACTGAAGCTTTCTTT.